This T cell receptor (beta chain) derives from a study of T cell responses to AZD1222 COVID-19 vaccine. TCRdb's copy holds only in-frame clones and misses some; the assay was immunoSEQ multiplex PCR. The sample lists tens of thousands of clones; about 83% were seen once. About this clone itself: Its antigen is unidentified.

This CDR3 contains 15 residues. The germline V gene encodes CDR1 SNHLY and CDR2 FYNNEI. V was pared by 1 base and J by 0 bases, with 8 bases between. Overall study findings and caveats: The repertoires were collected only after the peak T cell response. The donor cohort was predominantly white British with a female majority, and clonal diversity may have been underestimated. Increases in Spike-specific TCR breadth and depth were seen after two AZD1222 doses. There were vaccine-associated CD4 TCRs across spike, dominant at 160-218 and 743-854.

The clonotype was recovered from an adult in good health. V gene TRBV2 combines with J gene TRBJ2-3, with D hard to call. The sequencing used peripheral blood, collected on day 0 of AZD1222 vaccination. In DNA form, the CDR3 reads TGTGCCAGCAGTGAAGAATTGGACAGCACAGATACGCAGTATTTT. It is translated as CASSEELDSTDTQYF.